These T cell receptor beta chains were read from a single sample in a study of blood T cell repertoires in COVID-19. Assay: immunoSEQ multiplex PCR; the TCRdb copy retains only in-frame clones and omits some. Of more than 40,000 clones listed, 70% to 90% are singletons. The sequenced sample consisted of peripheral blood. All receptors derive from a woman aged 80 or over with acute or convalescent COVID-19. Both conserved end residues are part of each CDR3. D genes are given only for firm matches.

J | V | D | CDR3
TRBJ2-7 | TRBV2 | TRBD1 | CASIGTGPSIDEQYF
TRBJ1-5 | TRBV5-1 | . | CASSEEGSNQPQHF
TRBJ1-1 | TRBV7-9 | . | CASSRVNTEAFF
TRBJ2-1 | TRBV4-1 | TRBD2 | CASSQDTPVGLAGYNEQFF
TRBJ1-1 | TRBV29-1 | . | CSAAGRANTEAFF
TRBJ1-2 | TRBV7-2 | . | CASSPGRDYGYTF
TRBJ2-5 | TRBV11-2 | TRBD2 | CASSLGSGGSGETQYF
TRBJ1-5 | TRBV27 | . | CASSFLNNQPQHF
TRBJ2-1 | TRBV2 | TRBD1 | CASSRDRLYNEQFF
TRBJ1-2 | TRBV6-5 | TRBD1 | CASSSAGQGRGGYTF
TRBJ2-7 | TRBV5-1 | . | CASSSGTYEQYF
TRBJ1-2 | TRBV5-1 | TRBD1 | CASSSGGSDGYTF
TRBJ1-3 | TRBV27 | TRBD1 | CASSVSGTGDGNTIYF
TRBJ1-2 | TRBV7-8 | . | CASSRSLDYGYTF
TRBJ1-1 | TRBV6-5 | . | CASSRTAYTEAFF
TRBJ1-1 | TRBV5-1 | TRBD1 | CASSRSQGESTEAFF
TRBJ2-6 | TRBV6-5 | . | CASRRQSSGANVLTF